This T cell receptor (beta chain) emerged from a study of T cell repertoires in cytomegalovirus infection. Study at large: Public signatures in TCR beta pointed to CMV infection and matching HLA type.

MiXCR, applied by TCRdb to the reads, yields one record per CDR3 protein. The table lists around 530,000 distinct CDR3 sequences, about 25% of them singletons. The ends were cut back, 5 bases at V and 2 bases at J, with 5 bases in the middle. Germline-derived CDR1 and CDR2 are KGHDR and SFDVKD. The CDR3 is made up of 12 amino acids. The origin of this receptor is a human donor in good health (CMV status not recorded). Some clones in this sample may be carry-over from other donors' samples. Sequencing was carried out using PBMCs. The V and J genes are TRBV24-1 and TRBJ1-2, with D uncertain. The CDR3 protein is CATSAQNYGYTF. The CDR3 nucleotides are TGTGCCACCAGTGCACAGAACTATGGCTACACCTTC.